This T cell receptor (beta chain) was sequenced for a study of cytomegalovirus exposure and HLA in healthy donors. Whole-study results and caveats: It was found in a later analysis that first-cohort TCR clusters tended to co-occur in the 130 or so validation repertoires. The authors listed approximately 150 TCR beta chains as cytomegalovirus-associated.

The CDR3 length is 18 residues. V was clipped by 4 bases and J by 5 bases; unmatched bases: 16. The germline V gene has CDR1 SGHTA and CDR2 FQGNSA. Assay: immunoSEQ multiplex PCR; the TCRdb copy retains only in-frame clones and omits some. Of some 140,000 clones in the sample, roughly 81% were seen once. A remark on this clone: Its antigen is not identified.

Sequencing used PBMCs. This receptor was identified in a woman in her twenties or thirties in good health and CMV-seronegative. This chain links TRBV7-2 with TRBJ1-2; 10 positions match TRBD1. This CDR3 reads CASSSYGTGDLRKYGYTF. The CDR3 DNA reads TGTGCCAGCAGCTCTTACGGGACAGGGGACCTTCGTAAATATGGCTACACCTTC.